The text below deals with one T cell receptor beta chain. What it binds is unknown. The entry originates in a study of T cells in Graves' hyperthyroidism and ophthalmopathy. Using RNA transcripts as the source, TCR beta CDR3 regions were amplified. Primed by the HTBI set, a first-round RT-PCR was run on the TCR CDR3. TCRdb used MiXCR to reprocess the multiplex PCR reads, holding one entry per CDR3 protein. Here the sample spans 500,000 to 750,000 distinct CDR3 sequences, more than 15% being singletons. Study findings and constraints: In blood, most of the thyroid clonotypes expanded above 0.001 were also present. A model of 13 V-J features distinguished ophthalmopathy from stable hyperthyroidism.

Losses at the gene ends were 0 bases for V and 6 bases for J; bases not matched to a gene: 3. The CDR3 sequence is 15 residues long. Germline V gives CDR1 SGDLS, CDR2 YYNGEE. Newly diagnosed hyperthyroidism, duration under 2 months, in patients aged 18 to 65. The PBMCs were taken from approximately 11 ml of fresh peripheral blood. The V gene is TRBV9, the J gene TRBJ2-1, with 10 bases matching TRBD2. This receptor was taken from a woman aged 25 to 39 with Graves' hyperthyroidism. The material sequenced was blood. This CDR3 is CASSVVAGGSNEQFF. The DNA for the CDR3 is TGTGCCAGCAGCGTAGTAGCGGGAGGATCCAATGAGCAGTTCTTC.